This T cell receptor beta chain appears in the sequencing data of a study of T cell repertoires in cytomegalovirus infection. The wider study: TCR beta signatures that were public indicated CMV infection and matching HLA type. Study findings and constraints: The ex vivo response showed dominance by HLA-C-restricted CMV-specific TCR beta clonotypes. Summed frequency of shared TCR beta families picked out CMV carriers who also had the relevant HLA.

TCRdb reanalysed the reads using MiXCR and keeps one entry per CDR3 protein. The sample records some 150,000 distinct CDR3 sequences, roughly 6% being singletons. This clonotype was counted a few times. What it binds is unknown. The sample taken for sequencing was PBMCs. The sequence was obtained from a human donor in good health (CMV status not recorded). Some clones in this sample may be carry-over from other donors' samples.

The CDR3: CASRLIGELFF. The CDR3 region has the DNA TGTGCCAGCAGGCTCATAGGGGAGCTGTTTTTT. V is TRBV7-2 and J is TRBJ2-2; D gene ambiguous. Looked up from germline, CDR1 is SGHTA and CDR2 is FQGNSA. The V end was cut by 6 bases, the J end by 8 bases, with 7 bases between. The CDR3 has 11 residues.